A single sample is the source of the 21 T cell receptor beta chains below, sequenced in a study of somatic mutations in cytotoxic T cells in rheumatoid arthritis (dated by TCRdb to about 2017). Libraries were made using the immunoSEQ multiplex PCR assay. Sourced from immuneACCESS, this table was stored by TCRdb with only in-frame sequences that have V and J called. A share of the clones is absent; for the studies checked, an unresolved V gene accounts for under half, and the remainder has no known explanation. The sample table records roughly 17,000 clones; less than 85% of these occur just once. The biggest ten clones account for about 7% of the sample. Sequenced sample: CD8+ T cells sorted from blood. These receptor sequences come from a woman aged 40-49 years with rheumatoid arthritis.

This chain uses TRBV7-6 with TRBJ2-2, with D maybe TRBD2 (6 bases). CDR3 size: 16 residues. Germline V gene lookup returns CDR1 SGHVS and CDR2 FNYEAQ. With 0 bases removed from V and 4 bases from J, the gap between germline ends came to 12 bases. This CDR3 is CASSLAGGIRTGELFF. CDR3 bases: TGTGCCAGCAGCTTAGCTGGGGGGATTCGCACCGGGGAGCTGTTTTTT. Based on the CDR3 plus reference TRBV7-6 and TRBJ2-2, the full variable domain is GAGVSQSPRYKVTKRGQDVALRCDPISGHVSLYWYRQALGQGPEFLTYFNYEAQQDKSGLPNDRFSAERPEGSISTLTIQRTEQRDSAMYRCASSLAGGIRTGELFFGEGSRLTVL.

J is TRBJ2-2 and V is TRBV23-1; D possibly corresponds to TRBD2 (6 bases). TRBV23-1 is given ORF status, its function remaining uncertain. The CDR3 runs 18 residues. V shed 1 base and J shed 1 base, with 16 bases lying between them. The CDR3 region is CASSQFRGWPGNTGELFF. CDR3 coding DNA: TGCGCCAGCAGTCAATTCCGGGGGTGGCCCGGGAACACCGGGGAGCTGTTTTTT.

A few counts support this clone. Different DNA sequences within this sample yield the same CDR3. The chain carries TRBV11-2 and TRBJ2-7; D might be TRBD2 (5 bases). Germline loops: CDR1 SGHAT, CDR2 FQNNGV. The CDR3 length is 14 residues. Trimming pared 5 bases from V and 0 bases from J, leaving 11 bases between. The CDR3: CASSPRGSSYEQYF. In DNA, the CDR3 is TGTGCCAGCAGCCCCCGGGGTAGCTCCTACGAGCAGTACTTC.

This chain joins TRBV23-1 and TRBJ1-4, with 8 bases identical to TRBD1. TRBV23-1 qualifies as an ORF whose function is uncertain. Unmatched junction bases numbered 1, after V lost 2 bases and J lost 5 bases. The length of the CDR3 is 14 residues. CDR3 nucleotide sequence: TGCGCCAGCAGTCAACGGACAGGGAATGAAAAACTGTTTTTT. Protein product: CASSQRTGNEKLFF.

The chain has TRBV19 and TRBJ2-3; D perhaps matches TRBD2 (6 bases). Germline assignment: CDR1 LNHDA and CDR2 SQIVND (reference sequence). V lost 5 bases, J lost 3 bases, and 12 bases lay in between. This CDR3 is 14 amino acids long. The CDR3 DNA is TGTGCCAGTAGTTTAAGCGGGTCAACAGATACGCAGTATTTT. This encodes CASSLSGSTDTQYF.

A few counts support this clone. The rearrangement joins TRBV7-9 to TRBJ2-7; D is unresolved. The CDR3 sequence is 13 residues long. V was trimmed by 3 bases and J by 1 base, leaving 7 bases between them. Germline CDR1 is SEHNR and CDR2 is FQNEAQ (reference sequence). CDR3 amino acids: CASSLAGSYEQYF. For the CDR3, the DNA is TGTGCCAGCAGCTTGGCCGGGTCCTACGAGCAGTACTTC.

The chain's CDR3 is CASSEDRVPGYNSPLHF. The DNA of the CDR3 is TGTGCCAGCAGTGAGGACAGGGTCCCCGGATATAATTCACCCCTCCACTTT. The rearrangement uses TRBV6-1 and TRBJ1-6; 8 bases are shared with TRBD1. From germline, CDR1 is MNHNS and CDR2 SASEGT. There are 17 residues in the CDR3. V was clipped by 3 bases and J by 4 bases; unmatched bases: 8.

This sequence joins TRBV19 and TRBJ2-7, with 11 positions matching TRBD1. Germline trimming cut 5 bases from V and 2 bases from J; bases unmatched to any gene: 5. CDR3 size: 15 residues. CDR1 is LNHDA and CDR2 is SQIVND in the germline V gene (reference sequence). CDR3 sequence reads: CASSVGQGAAYEQYF. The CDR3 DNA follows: TGTGCCAGTAGTGTCGGACAGGGGGCCGCCTACGAGCAGTACTTC.

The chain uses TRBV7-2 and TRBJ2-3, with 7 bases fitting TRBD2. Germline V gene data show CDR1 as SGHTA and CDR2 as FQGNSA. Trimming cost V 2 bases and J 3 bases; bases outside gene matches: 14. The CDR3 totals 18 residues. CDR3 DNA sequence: TGTGCCAGCAGCTTATCACTGGGGACTACATTGAGGACAGATACGCAGTATTTT. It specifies CASSLSLGTTLRTDTQYF.

This CDR3 reads CASSQTEDYGYTF. In DNA form, the CDR3 reads TGTGCCAGCAGCCAAACAGAAGACTATGGCTACACCTTC. This chain uses TRBV11-2 with TRBJ1-2; no clear D. Germline V lookup: CDR1 SGHAT, CDR2 FQNNGV. V lost 5 bases to trimming and J lost 3 bases, with 10 bases between them. CDR3 length: 13 amino acids.

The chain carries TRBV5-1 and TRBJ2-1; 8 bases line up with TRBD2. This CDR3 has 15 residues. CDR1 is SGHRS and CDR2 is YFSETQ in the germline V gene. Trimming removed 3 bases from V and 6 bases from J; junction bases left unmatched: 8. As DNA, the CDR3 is TGCGCCAGCAGCTCCCAGCGGGAGTTAGCCAATGAGCAGTTCTTC. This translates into CASSSQRELANEQFF.

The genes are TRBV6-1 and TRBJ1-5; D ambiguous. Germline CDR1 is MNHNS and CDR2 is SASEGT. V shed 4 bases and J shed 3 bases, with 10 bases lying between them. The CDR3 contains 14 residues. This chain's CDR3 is CASSVQVFNQPQHF. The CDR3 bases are TGTGCCAGCAGTGTGCAGGTCTTCAATCAGCCCCAGCATTTT.

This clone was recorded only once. The CDR3 loop is CASSPGGIRAFF. DNA of the CDR3: TGTGCCAGCAGCCCGGGAGGTATTCGAGCTTTCTTT. This chain connects TRBV6-5 to TRBJ1-1, with no clear D. CDR3 length: 12 residues. Germline CDR1 is MNHEY and CDR2 is SVGAGI. V dropped 6 bases and J dropped 10 bases, with 15 bases sitting between them.

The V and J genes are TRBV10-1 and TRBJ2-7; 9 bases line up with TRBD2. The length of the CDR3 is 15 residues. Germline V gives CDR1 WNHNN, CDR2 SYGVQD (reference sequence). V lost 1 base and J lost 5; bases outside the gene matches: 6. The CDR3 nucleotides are TGCGCCAGCAGTGAGTACGTAGCGGGAGCTGACGAGCAGTACTTC. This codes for CASSEYVAGADEQYF.

CDR3 bases: TGTGCCAGCAGTCCTAGCGGGGGGCGGGAGACCCAGTACTTC. It translates to CASSPSGGRETQYF. V gene TRBV6-5 combines with J gene TRBJ2-5, with TRBD2 matching 11 bases. Losses at the gene ends were 5 bases for V and 5 bases for J; bases not matched to a gene: 4. Germline CDR1 and CDR2: MNHEY and SVGAGI. The CDR3 sequence is 14 residues long.

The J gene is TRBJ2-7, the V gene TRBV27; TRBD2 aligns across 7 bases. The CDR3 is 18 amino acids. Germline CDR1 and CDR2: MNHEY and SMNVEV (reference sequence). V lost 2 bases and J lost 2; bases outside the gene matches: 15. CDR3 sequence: CASSLRFGLAEVPYEQYF. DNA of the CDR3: TGTGCCAGCAGTTTACGATTTGGTCTAGCGGAAGTTCCCTACGAGCAGTACTTC.

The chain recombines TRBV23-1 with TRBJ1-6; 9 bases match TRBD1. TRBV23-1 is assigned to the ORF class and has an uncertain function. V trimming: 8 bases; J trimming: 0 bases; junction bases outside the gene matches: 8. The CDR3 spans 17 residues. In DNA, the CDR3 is TGCGCCAGCTCCCGGGACAGGGAGAGCTCCTATAATTCACCCCTCCACTTT. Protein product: CASSRDRESSYNSPLHF.

CDR3 nucleotide sequence: TGTGCCAGCAGCGCGCGCGGAGCCTCGAGCAGCTCCTATAATTCACCCCTCCACTTT. Its translation is CASSARGASSSSYNSPLHF. The chain links TRBV9 to TRBJ1-6, with unresolved D. Germline CDR1 and CDR2: SGDLS and YYNGEE. CDR3 length equals 19 residues. V lost 3 bases and J lost 0, with 19 bases in between.

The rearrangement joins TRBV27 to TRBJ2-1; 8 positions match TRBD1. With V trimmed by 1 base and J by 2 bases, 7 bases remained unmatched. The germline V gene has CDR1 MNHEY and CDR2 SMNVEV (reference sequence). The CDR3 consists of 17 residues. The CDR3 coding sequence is TGTGCCAGCAGTTTATTAACCGGGACAGGCCCCTACAATGAGCAGTTCTTC. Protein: CASSLLTGTGPYNEQFF.

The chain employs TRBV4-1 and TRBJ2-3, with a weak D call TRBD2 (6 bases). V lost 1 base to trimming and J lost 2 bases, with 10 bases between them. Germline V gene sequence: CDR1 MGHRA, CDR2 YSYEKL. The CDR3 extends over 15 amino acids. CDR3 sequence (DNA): TGCGCCAGCAGCCAAGGGAAGGGACTCACAGATACGCAGTATTTT. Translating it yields CASSQGKGLTDTQYF.

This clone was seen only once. This chain's CDR3 is CASSLRGSHGYTF. The DNA of the CDR3 is TGTGCCAGCAGTTTACGGGGTAGCCATGGCTACACCTTC. This rearrangement joins TRBV28 to TRBJ1-2; D is ambiguous. The CDR3 covers 13 residues. The germline CDR1 and CDR2 sequences are MDHEN and SYDVKM. V was cut by 2 bases and J by 6 bases, with 10 bases left in between.